This T cell receptor beta chain was found in a study of CD4 T cells in relation to SARS-CoV-2 and coronaviruses (dated by TCRdb to 2020 to 2022). Notes on the research overall: In the ViraFEST assay, PBMCs were cultured with antigen for roughly ten days, after which TCR beta CDR3s were sequenced to identify clonal expansions specific to the antigen. A different TCR-beta assay, based on Illumina, was used to sequence expansion assays from other donors in the study. The Adaptive Biotechnologies TCR-sequencing kit was used for samples from a few pre-COVID donors and for the naive versus memory experiments, whereas the other data were Illumina-based. The negative reference condition was either a culture with an HIV-1 Nef peptide pool or a culture with no peptide. Memory CD4+ T cell crossreactivity between SARS-CoV-2 and common cold coronavirus spike proteins was assessed at the TCR clonotype level in the study. Patient-derived lymphoblastoid cell lines were used to map the HLA restriction of shared crossreactive spike epitopes.

Library generation was performed with the immunoSEQ multiplex PCR assay. In the authors' own workflow: During preprocessing, nonproductive sequences were removed, along with CDR3s that did not begin with C, did not end with F or W, or were shorter than 7 amino acids. The MANAFEST web app was used to call antigen-specific clonotypes on the basis of expansion compared with the reference and with other culture wells. A clone was considered positive if significant expansion relative to the reference culture was observed in 2 of 3 replicate wells at an FDR below 0.05. Positive clones also required significant expansion versus all other tandem wells and an odds ratio above 5. Pairwise Levenshtein distance, computed with the stringdist R package after three terminal residues were trimmed from each end, was used as the measure of CDR3 homology. The source is immuneACCESS, and TCRdb retained only in-frame sequences with V and J called. Part of the clones is not carried over; for the studies checked, unresolved V genes explain less than half of this, and the remainder is unexplained. D and trimming come from the DNA, and the V and J calls and clone size come from that table. Here the sample has 15,000 to 20,000 clones; roughly 78% occur a single time. Around 18% of the sample lies in the top ten.

The CDR1 and CDR2 encoded by the germline V gene are SGHRS and YFSETQ. The CDR3 spans 15 residues, from the cysteine through the phenylalanine. The CDR3 DNA has 45 bases and is translated from base 1. The junction shows trimming of 2 bases on V and 2 bases on J, and the gene matches do not reach 3 bases of it. CD4+ T cells from unexposed donors were collected before the COVID-19 pandemic (2011-2018). The EasySep CD4+ T cell isolation kit was used to isolate CD4+ T cells once the cultures had run for 9 to 11 days. As far as cell numbers permitted, CD4+ T cells from unexposed donors were tested for reactivity against SARS-CoV-2 S and N as well as four spike pools from common cold coronaviruses. Each well received around 1.8 million PBMCs, cultured in IMDM supplemented with roughly 5.3% human AB serum and 9.5 to 10 IU/ml IL-2. Half of the culture medium was replaced with fresh IL-2-containing medium on days 3 and 7. In general, every peptide culture condition was set up in three replicate wells. The leukapheresis product used for the unexposed donors was purchased from a commercial source. Ficoll-Paque PLUS gradient centrifugation was used to isolate PBMCs from leukapheresis product or whole blood. PBMCs were either used fresh in the expansion assay or cryopreserved at -140 degrees C. The QIAamp Micro DNA Kit was used to extract genomic DNA from the CD4+ T cells.

Results and caveats for the whole study, not just this receptor: Compared with monoreactive clones, crossreactive clones had significantly weaker SARS-CoV-2-driven expansion, a result consistent with antigenic imprinting. The study was limited by small numbers of patients and tested TCRs. Pre-pandemic and post-infection samples were not both contributed by any donor, so tracing of the source of pre-existing responses was limited. Around three fifths of donors had memory CD4+ clonotypes that crossrecognized SARS-CoV-2 and at least one common cold coronavirus spike. Crossreactivity analysis centred on spike protein, so crossreactivity against other viral proteins was not assessed.

A remark on this clone: No antigen is known for it. Base qualities are missing; no much larger clone stands one base away.

The receptor was derived from a human donor in good health. The V and J segments used are TRBV5-1 and TRBJ2-7; TRBD2 lines up with 11 middle nucleotides. Sequenced sample: CD4+ T cells from PBMCs, cultured in vitro. The CDR3 corresponds to CASSLTSGGTYEQYF. The sequenced DNA is TGCGCCAGCAGCTTAACTAGCGGGGGTACCTACGAGCAGTACTTC.